This T cell receptor beta chain was sequenced for a study of blood T cell repertoires in COVID-19. About the research overall: The United States, Italy and Spain were the sources of the acute and convalescent COVID-19 samples.

As handled by the study authors: How many nucleated cells were present was estimated from reference gene primer amplification. Assay: immunoSEQ multiplex PCR; the TCRdb copy retains only in-frame clones and omits some. The V and J calls and the clone size are those of that table, but D and trimming were determined from the DNA. The table has approximately 390,000 clones, roughly 87% seen once; the top ten hold approximately 2.1%. Germline V gene lookup returns CDR1 SGHRS and CDR2 YFSETQ. The ends were cut back, 7 bases at V and 8 bases at J, with 19 bases in the middle. This CDR3 comprises 14 residues.

This receptor was taken from a woman aged 40 to 50 with acute COVID-19. The chain joins TRBV5-1 to TRBJ2-1, with TRBD2 as a possible D gene (5 bases). Input material: PBMCs or T cells enriched from blood (not recorded which). CDR3: CASRVGDWVYEQFF. DNA of the CDR3: TGCGCCAGCCGGGTGGGAGATTGGGTTTATGAGCAGTTCTTC.